What follows are 25 T cell receptor beta chains derived from one specimen sequenced in a study of blood T cell repertoires in COVID-19. The method was immunoSEQ multiplex PCR; TCRdb's version includes in-frame clones alone and lacks a portion of them. The data show some 320,000 clones, over 85% seen once. Sequencing was performed on peripheral blood. These receptors were taken from a woman aged 30 to 39 with COVID-19, enrolled during active disease.

This clone has more than one count but fewer than ten. V and J are TRBV21-1 and TRBJ1-2; the D call in the table, TRBD1, was not verified against the DNA. TRBV21-1 corresponds to a pseudogene. The CDR3 totals 18 residues. The CDR3 DNA is TGTGCCAGCAGCAACTATCGTGAGACCCTCCGGACAGGGAATGGCTACACCTTC. Protein product: CASSNYRETLRTGNGYTF.

The chain combines TRBV27 with TRBJ2-7; TRBD1 aligns across 10 bases. The CDR3 is made up of 15 amino acids. The V and J ends lost 5 bases and 5 bases, in that order; junction bases with no gene match: 9. The V gene's germline CDR1 is MNHEY and CDR2 SMNVEV (reference sequence). CDR3 nucleotide sequence: TGTGCCAGCAGTACCCCCGGGACAGGGGTAAACGAGCAGTACTTC. It translates to CASSTPGTGVNEQYF.

The rearrangement joins TRBV5-6 to TRBJ2-3; TRBD1 agrees at 9 bases. The CDR3 has 17 residues. Germline loops: CDR1 SGHDT, CDR2 YYEEEE. Trimming removed 0 bases from V and 0 bases from J; junction bases left unmatched: 5. The CDR3 protein is CASSLVGQGPSTDTQYF. The CDR3 bases are TGTGCCAGCAGCTTGGTGGGACAGGGTCCTAGCACAGATACGCAGTATTTT.

This clone has a single count. V usage is TRBV11-2 and J usage is TRBJ1-1; D is uncertain. The V and J ends lost 0 bases and 6 bases respectively, with 8 bases between them. The length of the CDR3 is 13 residues. Germline V gene lookup returns CDR1 SGHAT and CDR2 FQNNGV. CDR3 in amino acids: CASSLDVGAEAFF. CDR3 nucleotides: TGTGCCAGCAGCTTAGATGTGGGCGCTGAAGCTTTCTTT.

This chain uses TRBV20-1 with TRBJ2-7; D might be TRBD2 (7 bases). The V gene lost 3 bases and the J gene lost 2 bases, with 14 bases spanning the gap. The CDR3 extends over 14 amino acids. The germline CDR1 and CDR2 sequences are DFQATT and SNEGSKA (reference sequence). The CDR3 here is CSASLAGATYEQYF. The CDR3 nucleotides read TGCAGTGCTAGTTTGGCGGGGGCGACCTACGAGCAGTACTTC.

This chain links TRBV11-2 with TRBJ2-3; D ambiguous. Per germline, CDR1 SGHAT and CDR2 FQNNGV. This CDR3 contains 14 residues. V lost 5 bases to trimming and J lost 10 bases, with 19 bases between them. CDR3 bases: TGTGCCAGCAGCGTTCTTGCCGAGTTCACGGCGCAGTATTTT. Translation: CASSVLAEFTAQYF.

The chain joins TRBV28 to TRBJ2-2; 7 bases fit TRBD2. V gave up 6 bases and J gave up 6 bases; unmatched junction bases: 10. The CDR3 loop spans 15 amino acids. Germline CDR1 is MDHEN and CDR2 is SYDVKM. CDR3 amino acids: CASSLRLAMAGELFF. In nucleotides, the CDR3 is TGTGCCAGCAGCCTTCGACTAGCCATGGCCGGGGAGCTGTTTTTT. Full variable domain (remainder filled in from reference TRBV28 and TRBJ2-2): DVKVTQSSRYLVKRTGEKVFLECVQDMDHENMFWYRQDPGLGLRLIYFSYDVKMKEKGDIPEGYSVSREKKERFSLILESASTNQTSMYLCASSLRLAMAGELFFGEGSRLTVL.

V is TRBV27 and J is TRBJ2-1; D might be TRBD2 (5 bases). The CDR3 length is 16 residues. Trimming cost V 3 bases and J 5 bases, with 17 bases left between them. Germline V CDR1 and CDR2: MNHEY, SMNVEV (reference sequence). CDR3 sequence reads: CASSFLGISKDNEQFF. The CDR3 nucleotides read TGTGCCAGCAGTTTCCTCGGGATCTCTAAGGACAATGAGCAGTTCTTC.

At least ten counts were recorded for this clone. The DNA for the CDR3 is TGTGCTATCGCACGGGGGGGCAACACTGAAGCTTTCTTT. The encoded protein is CAIARGGNTEAFF. The chain carries TRBV5-4 and TRBJ1-1, with TRBD1 as a possible D gene (6 bases). The germline gives CDR1 SGHNT, CDR2 YYREEE (reference sequence). CDR3 length equals 13 residues.

The chain carries TRBV27 and TRBJ1-2, with TRBD1 matching 10 bases. Germline CDR1 and CDR2: MNHEY and SMNVEV (reference sequence). Unmatched junction bases numbered 9, after V lost 5 bases and J lost 6 bases. The CDR3 length is 15 residues. The DNA for the CDR3 is TGTGCCAGCAGTGTCGACAGGGGGCGGACCCATGGCTACACCTTC. Residues: CASSVDRGRTHGYTF.

The gene calls are TRBV10-2 and TRBJ2-7; D is possibly TRBD2 (6 bases). The CDR3 consists of 13 residues. The germline gives CDR1 WSHSY, CDR2 SAAADI. Trimming removed 10 bases at V and 0 bases at J, with 13 bases between. The CDR3 region is CATSAGSSYEQYF. The DNA of the CDR3 is TGCGCCACCTCGGCGGGATCCTCCTACGAGCAGTACTTC.

The genes are TRBV10-3 and TRBJ1-1, with TRBD1 identical over 9 bases. Germline V gives CDR1 ENHRY, CDR2 SYGVKD. V shed 6 bases and J 3 bases; nucleotides not matched to a gene: 17. The CDR3 is 18 amino acids. The CDR3 coding sequence is TGTGCCATCAGCCGAACAGGGGGCAGGCATATAAGGGACACTGAAGCTTTCTTT. It is translated as CAISRTGGRHIRDTEAFF.

V gene TRBV27 combines with J gene TRBJ2-1; tentative D call: TRBD2 (5 bases). V lost 1 base to trimming and J lost 5 bases, with 15 bases between them. The CDR3 contains 16 residues. The V gene's germline CDR1 is MNHEY and CDR2 SMNVEV (reference sequence). As DNA, the CDR3 is TGTGCCAGCAGTTTATTGAAGGAAGTCGGGGACAATGAGCAGTTCTTC. It codes for CASSLLKEVGDNEQFF.

The chain couples TRBV4-2 to TRBJ2-1; TRBD1 agrees at 7 bases. Germline trimming cut 0 bases from V and 3 bases from J; bases unmatched to any gene: 2. Germline-derived CDR1 and CDR2 are LGHNA and YNFKEQ. The CDR3 covers 15 residues. CDR3 coding DNA: TGTGCCAGCAGCCAAGATGGGACAGTCTACAATGAGCAGTTCTTC. Translation gives CASSQDGTVYNEQFF.

This chain joins TRBV11-1 and TRBJ1-1, with a weak D call TRBD1 (5 bases). The V gene's germline CDR1 is SGHAT and CDR2 FQDESV (reference sequence). Trimming pared 4 bases from V and 0 bases from J, leaving 9 bases between. There are 14 residues in the CDR3. Here the CDR3 reads CASSSRQMNTEAFF. The CDR3 region has the DNA TGTGCCAGCAGCTCCCGACAGATGAACACTGAAGCTTTCTTT.

This chain links TRBV19 with TRBJ1-1, with D maybe TRBD1 (5 bases). V lost 6 bases and J lost 1, with 15 bases in between. Germline V gene sequence: CDR1 LNHDA, CDR2 SQIVND (reference sequence). The CDR3 runs 15 residues. CDR3 nucleotide sequence: TGTGCCAGTAGCTACCTGGGGCAGGGGAACACTGAAGCTTTCTTT. Translated: CASSYLGQGNTEAFF.

This clone was detected once. The chain uses TRBV3-1 (or the pseudogene TRBV3-2) and TRBJ1-2; TRBD1 agrees at 8 bases. Trimming took 2 bases from V and 8 from J; bases not matched to a gene: 4. The CDR3 loop spans 13 amino acids. Looked up from germline, CDR1 is LGHDT and CDR2 is YNNKEL (reference sequence). The CDR3 DNA reads as TGTGCCAGCAGCCAACGGACAGGGAACGGCTACACCTTC. Residues: CASSQRTGNGYTF.

V and J are TRBV2 and TRBJ1-1; D gene unclear. Trimming removed 2 bases at V and 11 bases at J, with 24 bases between. The V gene's germline CDR1 is SNHLY and CDR2 FYNNEI. There are 16 residues in the CDR3. This chain's CDR3 is CASSEFGPNQPPGAFF. The CDR3 DNA is TGTGCCAGCAGTGAATTTGGGCCAAACCAGCCGCCTGGGGCTTTCTTT.

The DNA of the CDR3 is TGTGCCAGCATATCCCCAGGCCGCGAGCAGTACTTC. Translation gives CASISPGREQYF. The chain uses TRBV27 and TRBJ2-7; D uncertain. This CDR3 has 12 residues. CDR1 is MNHEY, CDR2 SMNVEV, per germline (reference sequence). Deletions cut 7 bases from V and 6 bases from J, with 13 bases between.

This rearrangement joins TRBV6-6 to TRBJ2-5; D possibly corresponds to TRBD1 (6 bases). Germline CDR1 is MNHNY and CDR2 is SVGAGI (reference sequence). Trimming took off 0 bases at V and 1 base at J, with 9 bases between the two ends. The CDR3 runs to 15 residues. CDR3 in amino acids: CASSYSMGAQETQYF. Written as DNA, the CDR3 is TGTGCCAGCAGTTACTCGATGGGGGCCCAAGAGACCCAGTACTTC.

CDR3 region: CASSLGGGDEQYF. The CDR3, as DNA: TGTGCCAGCAGTTTAGGGGGGGGAGATGAGCAGTACTTC. V gene TRBV27 combines with J gene TRBJ2-7, with TRBD2 identical over 7 bases. The germline V gene has CDR1 MNHEY and CDR2 SMNVEV (reference sequence). The length of the CDR3 is 13 residues. The V segment lost 2 bases and the J segment 7 bases; nucleotides outside the gene matches: 5.

The rearrangement joins TRBV2 to TRBJ1-2, with 7 nucleotides matching TRBD1. Germline CDR1 and CDR2: SNHLY and FYNNEI. The CDR3 is made up of 13 amino acids. The V and J ends lost 4 bases and 8 bases, in that order; junction bases with no gene match: 7. For the CDR3, the DNA is TGTGCCAGCAGTGGACAGGGCTCGGGAGGCTACACCTTC. As protein: CASSGQGSGGYTF.

V and J are TRBV9 and TRBJ2-3, with 9 bases identical to TRBD2. CDR1 SGDLS and CDR2 YYNGEE come from the germline V gene. Trimming removed 0 bases from V and 6 bases from J; junction bases left unmatched: 11. CDR3 size: 17 residues. The CDR3 nucleotides read TGTGCCAGCAGCGTAGTGGCAGCGGGGGGCCCCTGGGATACGCAGTATTTT. It codes for CASSVVAAGGPWDTQYF.

About this clone: Additional DNA sequences in this sample encode the identical CDR3. This rearrangement joins TRBV27 to TRBJ2-3; 10 bases line up with TRBD2. The CDR3 has 15 amino acids. Germline trimming cut 4 bases from V and 5 bases from J; bases unmatched to any gene: 6. Germline CDR1 and CDR2: MNHEY and SMNVEV (reference sequence). CDR3 protein: CASSSSGGAGDTQYF. The CDR3 DNA is TGTGCCAGCAGTTCCAGCGGGGGGGCTGGAGATACGCAGTATTTT.

The CDR3 nucleotides are TGTGCCAGCAGCTCTACAGGGAGCTCCTATAATTCACCCCTCCACTTT. Amino acid sequence: CASSSTGSSYNSPLHF. The V gene is TRBV5-4, the J gene TRBJ1-6; D is possibly TRBD1 (6 bases). V shed 3 bases and J shed 0 bases, with 10 bases lying between them. Germline V lookup: CDR1 SGHNT, CDR2 YYREEE (reference sequence). CDR3 length equals 16 residues.